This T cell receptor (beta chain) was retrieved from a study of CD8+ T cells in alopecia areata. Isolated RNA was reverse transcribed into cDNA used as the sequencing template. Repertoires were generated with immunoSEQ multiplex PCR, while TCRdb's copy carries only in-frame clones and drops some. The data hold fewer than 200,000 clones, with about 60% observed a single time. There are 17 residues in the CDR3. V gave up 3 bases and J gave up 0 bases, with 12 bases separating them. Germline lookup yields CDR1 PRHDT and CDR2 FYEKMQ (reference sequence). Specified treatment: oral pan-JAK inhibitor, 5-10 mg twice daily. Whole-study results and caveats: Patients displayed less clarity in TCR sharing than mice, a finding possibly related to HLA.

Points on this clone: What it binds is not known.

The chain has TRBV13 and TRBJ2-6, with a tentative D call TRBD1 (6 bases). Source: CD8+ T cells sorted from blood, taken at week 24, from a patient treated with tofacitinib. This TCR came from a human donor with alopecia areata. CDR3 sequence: CASSFPTGNSGANVLTF. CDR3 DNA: TGTGCCAGCAGCTTCCCGACAGGAAACTCTGGGGCCAACGTCCTGACTTTC.